This is a list of T cell receptor beta chains from one sample in a study of T cells in Graves' hyperthyroidism and ophthalmopathy. One entry per CDR3 protein, called by TCRdb with MiXCR from the multiplex PCR reads. The sample lists a few hundred thousand distinct CDR3 sequences, 15% to 18% seen once, with under 7.5% in the top ten. Material for sequencing was blood. Source of these receptors: a woman in her twenties or thirties with Graves' hyperthyroidism. Each CDR3 is given with its conserved first and last residue. The order of the fields is D gene, clone size, V gene, J gene, CDR3 protein, CDR3 DNA. The D gene is left open where the match is weak. The size of a clone is reported for some rows only, either as once, few or many, or as a class for expanded clones.

-	many	TRBV20-1	TRBJ2-1	CSARDGGSRPSYNEQFF	TGCAGTGCTAGAGATGGTGGGTCCAGGCCCTCCTACAATGAGCAGTTCTTC
TRBD1	-	TRBV20-1	TRBJ2-5	CSAEDRRQETQYF	TGCAGTGCTGAGGACAGGCGCCAAGAGACCCAGTACTTC
-	few	TRBV5-4	TRBJ1-4	CASSWGPGNEKLFF	TGTGCCAGCAGCTGGGGTCCGGGGAATGAAAAACTGTTTTTT
TRBD1	-	TRBV20-1	TRBJ2-3	CSASPRQGVTDTQYF	TGCAGTGCTAGTCCCAGACAGGGGGTCACAGATACGCAGTATTTT
-	many	TRBV10-1	TRBJ1-2	CARDSGDGYTF	TGCGCCAGGGATTCAGGGGATGGCTACACCTTC
TRBD1	many	TRBV6-1	TRBJ1-3	CASSWDRAGNTIYF	TGTGCCAGCAGCTGGGACAGAGCTGGAAACACCATATATTTT
-	many	TRBV18	TRBJ2-5	CASSPPRGPFGTQYF	TGTGCCAGCTCACCACCGCGCGGACCCTTTGGGACCCAGTACTTC
TRBD1	many	TRBV10-3	TRBJ2-7	CAISDPGQGVYEQYF	TGTGCCATCAGTGACCCGGGACAGGGGGTGTACGAGCAGTACTTC
TRBD2	many	TRBV7-2	TRBJ2-3	CASSLAVAGGDTQYF	TGTGCCAGCAGCTTAGCCGTAGCGGGAGGGGATACGCAGTATTTT
TRBD1	many	TRBV28	TRBJ2-1	CASSPAGTGDNEQFF	TGTGCCAGCAGTCCTGCCGGGACAGGGGACAATGAGCAGTTCTTC
-	many	TRBV27	TRBJ1-6	CASSLGVNSPLHF	TGTGCCAGCAGTTTAGGAGTTAATTCACCCCTCCACTTT
-	few	TRBV27	TRBJ2-1	CASGLGYNEQFF	TGTGCCAGCGGTCTTGGGTACAATGAGCAGTTCTTC
TRBD2	many	TRBV6-1	TRBJ2-5	CASSYGVTSGSVETQYF	TGTGCCAGCAGTTACGGGGTAACTAGCGGGAGTGTTGAGACCCAGTACTTC
TRBD2	many	TRBV20-1	TRBJ2-7	CSAREAGGPPEQYF	TGCAGTGCTAGAGAAGCGGGAGGGCCTCCCGAGCAGTACTTC
TRBD2	-	TRBV7-2	TRBJ2-5	CASSSRTSGSFQETQYF	TGTGCCAGCAGCTCGCGGACTAGCGGGAGTTTCCAAGAGACCCAGTACTTC
TRBD1	many	TRBV15	TRBJ1-2	CATSSLGQTVNYGYTF	TGTGCCACCAGCAGCCTGGGACAGACAGTTAACTATGGCTACACCTTC
-	many	TRBV30	TRBJ2-1	CAWSPVADEQFF	TGTGCCTGGAGTCCCGTGGCGGATGAGCAGTTCTTC
TRBD1	-	TRBV18	TRBJ2-1	CASSPGQGAINEQFF	TGTGCCAGCTCACCAGGGCAGGGGGCGATTAATGAGCAGTTCTTC
-	-	TRBV18	TRBJ2-1	CASSPVRVSSYNEQFF	TGTGCCAGCTCACCTGTGCGGGTGTCCTCCTACAATGAGCAGTTCTTC
-	many	TRBV12-3/TRBV12-4	TRBJ1-5	CASTGGNQPQHF	TGTGCCAGCACAGGGGGCAATCAGCCCCAGCATTTT
TRBD2	once	TRBV7-2	TRBJ2-1	CASSLVSGGAGNEQFF	TGTGCCAGCAGCTTAGTAAGCGGGGGGGCGGGCAATGAGCAGTTCTTC
-	few	TRBV5-8	TRBJ1-1	CASSFLGVSFRTEAFF	TGTGCCAGCAGCTTCCTGGGGGTATCTTTTCGCACTGAAGCTTTCTTT
TRBD2	many	TRBV6-2/TRBV6-3	TRBJ2-7	CASSYSGLAGVNEQYF	TGTGCCAGCAGTTACTCCGGACTAGCGGGAGTAAACGAGCAGTACTTC
TRBD1	many	TRBV12-3/TRBV12-4	TRBJ1-1	CASSFKKGGAWNTEAFF	TGTGCCAGCAGTTTCAAGAAAGGGGGCGCCTGGAACACTGAAGCTTTCTTT
-	many	TRBV30	TRBJ2-1	CAWSVGTSYNEQFF	TGTGCCTGGAGCGTAGGGACCAGCTACAATGAGCAGTTCTTC
-	-	TRBV6-1	TRBJ1-1	CASSYPGRGMTDTEAFF	TGTGCCAGCAGTTATCCAGGTCGAGGGATGACGGACACTGAAGCTTTCTTT
-	many	TRBV11-1	TRBJ1-1	CASSSILEAFF	TGTGCCAGCAGCTCAATACTTGAAGCTTTCTTT
-	-	TRBV11-3	TRBJ2-3	CASSFGRATSTDTQYF	TGCGCCAGCAGCTTTGGACGAGCCACGAGCACAGATACGCAGTATTTT
-	-	TRBV3-1	TRBJ1-1	CASGQVQVNTEAFF	TGTGCCAGCGGCCAGGTACAGGTGAACACTGAGGCTTTCTTT
TRBD1	many	TRBV18	TRBJ2-7	CASFRDRSNEQYF	TGTGCCAGCTTCCGGGACAGGTCGAACGAGCAGTACTTC
-	-	TRBV20-1	TRBJ1-2	CSALQMTGYGYTF	TGCAGTGCTTTACAGATGACGGGGTATGGCTACACCTTC
TRBD2	few	TRBV15	TRBJ2-7	CATSRAVVGLAGEQYF	TGTGCCACCAGCAGAGCCGTTGTAGGACTAGCGGGCGAGCAGTACTTC
-	-	TRBV27	TRBJ2-3	CASSLVAAIGDTQYF	TGTGCCAGCAGTTTGGTAGCAGCCATAGGCGATACGCAGTATTTT
TRBD2	many	TRBV28	TRBJ2-2	CASSTSANTGELFF	TGTGCCAGCAGTACTAGCGCGAACACCGGGGAGCTGTTTTTT
-	many	TRBV7-3	TRBJ2-3	CASSLSAVPDTQYF	TGTGCCAGCAGCTTAAGTGCCGTCCCAGATACGCAGTATTTT
-	many	TRBV3-1	TRBJ1-1	CASSPRETVNTEAFF	TGTGCCAGCAGCCCCAGGGAAACAGTGAACACTGAAGCTTTCTTT
-	many	TRBV7-2	TRBJ2-7	CASSLETGTGHEQYF	TGTGCCAGCAGCTTAGAAACAGGGACTGGCCACGAGCAGTACTTC
TRBD1	few	TRBV15	TRBJ2-7	CATSGGQDFSYEQYF	TGTGCCACCAGCGGGGGACAGGACTTCTCCTACGAGCAGTACTTC
-	-	TRBV6-2/TRBV6-3	TRBJ2-1	CASSYSGTPSNEQFF	TGTGCCAGCAGTTACAGTGGGACCCCCTCGAATGAGCAGTTCTTC
TRBD1	-	TRBV15	TRBJ1-1	CATSRAGQGNTEAFF	TGTGCCACCAGCAGAGCCGGACAGGGGAACACTGAAGCTTTCTTT
-	few	TRBV6-5	TRBJ2-7	CASSYVDSSYEQYF	TGTGCCAGCAGTTACGTGGACAGCTCCTACGAGCAGTACTTC
-	few	TRBV6-5	TRBJ2-1	CASSYTASSYNEQFF	TGTGCCAGCAGTTATACCGCGAGCTCCTACAATGAGCAGTTCTTC
-	many	TRBV7-3	TRBJ2-1	CASSLGPTTGPPYNEQFF	TGTGCCAGCAGCTTAGGCCCTACTACAGGCCCCCCCTACAATGAGCAGTTCTTC
TRBD1	few	TRBV29-1	TRBJ2-7	CSIQGSIYEQYF	TGCAGCATACAGGGGTCTATCTACGAGCAGTACTTC
TRBD1	-	TRBV29-1	TRBJ2-1	CSVPRPDRGLSGAYNEQFF	TGCAGCGTCCCCCGCCCTGACAGGGGGCTAAGCGGGGCCTACAATGAGCAGTTCTTC
-	-	TRBV5-1	TRBJ1-5	CASSFGGSDNQPQHF	TGCGCCAGCAGCTTCGGAGGGTCGGACAATCAGCCCCAGCATTTT
TRBD1	many	TRBV5-1	TRBJ1-1	CASSLVGGGLPSEAFF	TGCGCCAGCAGCTTGGTAGGGGGCGGACTTCCCTCTGAAGCTTTCTTT
-	-	TRBV6-1	TRBJ1-2	CASSEWGDYGYTF	TGTGCCAGCAGTGAATGGGGCGACTATGGCTACACCTTC
TRBD1	-	TRBV2	TRBJ2-7	CASRTRDRSSYEQYF	TGTGCCAGCAGGACGAGGGACAGGAGCTCCTACGAGCAGTACTTC